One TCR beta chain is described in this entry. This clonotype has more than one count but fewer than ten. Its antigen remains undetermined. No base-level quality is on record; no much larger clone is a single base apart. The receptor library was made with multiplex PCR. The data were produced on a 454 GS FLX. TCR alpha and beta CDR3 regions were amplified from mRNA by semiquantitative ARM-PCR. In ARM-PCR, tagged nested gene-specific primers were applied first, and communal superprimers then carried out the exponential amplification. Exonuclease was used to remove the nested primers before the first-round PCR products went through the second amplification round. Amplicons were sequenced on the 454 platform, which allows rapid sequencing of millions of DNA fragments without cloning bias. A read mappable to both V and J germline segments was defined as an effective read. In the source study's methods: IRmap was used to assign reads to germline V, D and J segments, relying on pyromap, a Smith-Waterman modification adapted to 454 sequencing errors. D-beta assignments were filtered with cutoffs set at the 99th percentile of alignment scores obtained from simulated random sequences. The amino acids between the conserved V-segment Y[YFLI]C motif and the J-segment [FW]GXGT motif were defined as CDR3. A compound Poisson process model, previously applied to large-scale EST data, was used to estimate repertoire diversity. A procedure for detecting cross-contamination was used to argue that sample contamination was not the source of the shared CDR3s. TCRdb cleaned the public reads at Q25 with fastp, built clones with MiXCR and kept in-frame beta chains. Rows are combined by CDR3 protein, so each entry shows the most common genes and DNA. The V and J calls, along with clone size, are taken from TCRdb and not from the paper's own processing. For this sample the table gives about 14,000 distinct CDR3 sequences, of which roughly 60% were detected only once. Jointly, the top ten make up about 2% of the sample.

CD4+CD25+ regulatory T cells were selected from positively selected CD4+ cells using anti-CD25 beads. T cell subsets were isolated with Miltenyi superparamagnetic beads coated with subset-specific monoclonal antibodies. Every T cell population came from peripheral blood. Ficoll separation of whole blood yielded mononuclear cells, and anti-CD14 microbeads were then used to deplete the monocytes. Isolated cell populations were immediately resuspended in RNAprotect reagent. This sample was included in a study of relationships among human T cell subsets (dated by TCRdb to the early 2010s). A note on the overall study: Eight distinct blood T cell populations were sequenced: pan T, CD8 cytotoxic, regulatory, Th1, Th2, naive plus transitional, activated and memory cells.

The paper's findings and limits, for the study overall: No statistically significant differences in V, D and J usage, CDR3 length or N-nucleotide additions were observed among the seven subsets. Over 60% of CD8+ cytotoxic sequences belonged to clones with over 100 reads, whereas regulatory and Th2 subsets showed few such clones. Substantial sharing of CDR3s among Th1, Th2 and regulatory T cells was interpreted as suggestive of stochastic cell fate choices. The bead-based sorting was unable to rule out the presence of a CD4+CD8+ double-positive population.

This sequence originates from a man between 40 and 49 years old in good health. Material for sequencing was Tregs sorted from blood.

The CDR3 sequence is CASSLMGLSGLYEQYF. The nucleotide sequence is TGTGCCAGCAGCCTTATGGGACTCTCTGGCCTCTACGAGCAGTACTTC. The sequence joins TRBV11-2 to TRBJ2-7; matching of 6 bases hints at TRBD2 as the D gene. Trimming takes 5 bases from V and 3 bases from J, and the germline ends sit 20 bases apart. Based on the germline V gene, the CDR1 and CDR2 sequences are SGHAT and FQNNGV. The CDR3 contains 16 residues, cysteine and phenylalanine counted. Only the CDR3 part of the read is kept: 48 bases, read in frame from the first base. The reference TRBV11-2 and TRBJ2-7 proteins fill in what lies around the CDR3, so the full variable domain reads EAGVAQSPRYKIIEKRQSVAFWCNPISGHATLYWYQQILGQGPKLLIQFQNNGVVDDSQLPKDRFSAERLKGVDSTLKIQPAKLEDSAVYLCASSLMGLSGLYEQYFGPGTRLTVT.